The 14 T cell receptor beta chains below come from one sample, sequenced in a study of PD-1 blockade in classical Hodgkin lymphoma. Patients all relapsed after autologous stem cell transplantation, and there was variation in brentuximab vedotin exposure. The protocol was immunoSEQ multiplex PCR, while the TCRdb copy is restricted to in-frame clones and leaves out a portion. Among some 150,000 clones listed, around 73% were seen once. Sample: peripheral blood mononuclear cells (PBMCs), taken before the second cycle of nivolumab. These receptors were obtained from a human donor with classical Hodgkin lymphoma.

The J gene is TRBJ2-3, the V gene TRBV2; no clear D gene. The CDR3 has 12 amino acids. Germline CDR1 SNHLY, CDR2 FYNNEI. The germline V and J ends were trimmed by 2 bases and 7 bases, with 7 bases remaining between them. In DNA form, the CDR3 reads TGTGCCAGCAGTGAAAATAGAAATACGCAGTATTTT. Its translation is CASSENRNTQYF. Filled out from reference TRBV2 and TRBJ2-3, the complete variable domain reads EPEVTQTPSHQVTQMGQEVILRCVPISNHLYFYWYRQILGQKVEFLVSFYNNEISEKSEIFDDQFSVERPDGSNFTLKIRSTKLEDSAMYFCASSENRNTQYFGPGTRLTVL.

The chain employs TRBV6-5 and TRBJ2-7, with TRBD2 identical over 8 bases. CDR1 is MNHEY, CDR2 SVGAGI, per germline. The CDR3 is 15 residues long. Trimming took 6 bases from V and 3 from J; bases not matched to a gene: 10. Here the CDR3 reads CASSKKAGGIYEQYF. CDR3 sequence (DNA): TGTGCCAGCAGCAAGAAGGCGGGGGGTATCTACGAGCAGTACTTC.

The chain carries TRBV19 and TRBJ2-7; TRBD1 might be the D (5 bases). Germline V CDR1 and CDR2: LNHDA, SQIVND (reference sequence). The CDR3 sequence is 13 residues long. Trimming removed 1 base from V and 3 bases from J, with 7 bases in between. This CDR3 reads CASSIGRVYEQYF. The CDR3, as DNA: TGTGCCAGTAGTATAGGCAGGGTCTACGAGCAGTACTTC.

The chain recombines TRBV19 with TRBJ2-5; 7 bases map to TRBD1. Germline V gives CDR1 LNHDA, CDR2 SQIVND (reference sequence). The CDR3 totals 15 residues. The V and J ends lost 5 bases and 5 bases, in that order; junction bases with no gene match: 11. The CDR3 DNA reads TGTGCCAGTAGTGGAACCGGGACAGTGACCGAGACCCAGTACTTC. It is translated as CASSGTGTVTETQYF.

The V gene is TRBV5-4, the J gene TRBJ2-1; weak D call: TRBD1 (6 bases). The CDR3 spans 16 residues. V lost 0 bases and J 4 bases, leaving 14 bases between the germline ends. Germline loops: CDR1 SGHNT, CDR2 YYREEE (reference sequence). The CDR3 coding sequence is TGTGCCAGCAGCTTGGGGGCGACAGGCATATACAATGAGCAGTTCTTC. Its protein product is CASSLGATGIYNEQFF.

The chain links TRBV6-6 to TRBJ2-7, with a tentative D call TRBD2 (5 bases). CDR1 is MNHNY, CDR2 SVGAGI, per germline (reference sequence). V was trimmed by 0 bases and J by 7 bases, leaving 10 bases between them. This CDR3 has 13 residues. The CDR3 nucleotides read TGTGCCAGCAGTTACTCGAGAGGGCTAGAGCAGTACTTC. Translation gives CASSYSRGLEQYF.

The chain links TRBV7-6 to TRBJ1-3, with TRBD1 as a possible D gene (5 bases). Germline lookup yields CDR1 SGHVS and CDR2 FNYEAQ. The CDR3 length is 15 residues. V lost 5 bases and J 0 bases, leaving 11 bases between the germline ends. CDR3 DNA sequence: TGTGCCAGCAGCCGACAGTCAACCTCTGGAAACACCATATATTTT. The encoded protein is CASSRQSTSGNTIYF.

V and J are TRBV6-5 and TRBJ2-7; no firm D call. Trimming removed 1 base from V and 3 bases from J, with 13 bases in between. The germline V gene encodes CDR1 MNHEY and CDR2 SVGAGI. The CDR3 runs to 15 residues. The CDR3 here is CASSYWSSSLYEQYF. The CDR3 coding sequence is TGTGCCAGCAGTTACTGGTCGTCGTCGCTCTACGAGCAGTACTTC.

Concerning this clone: Other DNA sequences in this specimen translate into the identical CDR3. The chain is built from TRBV5-4 and TRBJ2-2; the D call may be TRBD1 or TRBD2 (5 bases each). Trimming removed 1 base from V and 6 bases from J, with 13 bases in between. The germline V gene has CDR1 SGHNT and CDR2 YYREEE (reference sequence). This CDR3 spans 15 amino acids. The CDR3 coding sequence is TGTGCCAGCAGCTTGCGCGCCGGGACCCCCGGGGAGCTGTTTTTT. It encodes CASSLRAGTPGELFF.

This clone has a handful of counts. The chain recombines TRBV5-1 with TRBJ1-1, with a tentative D call TRBD1 (5 bases). Germline V lookup: CDR1 SGHRS, CDR2 YFSETQ. The CDR3 is 11 amino acids. V shed 7 bases and J shed 1 base, with 5 bases lying between them. CDR3 sequence reads: CASQGNTEAFF. As DNA, the CDR3 is TGCGCCAGCCAGGGGAACACTGAAGCTTTCTTT. Filled out from reference TRBV5-1 and TRBJ1-1, the complete variable domain reads KAGVTQTPRYLIKTRGQQVTLSCSPISGHRSVSWYQQTPGQGLQFLFEYFSETQRNKGNFPGRFSGRQFSNSRSEMNVSTLELGDSALYLCASQGNTEAFFGQGTRLTVV.

The chain joins TRBV7-3 to TRBJ2-5; no definite D call. V dropped 3 bases and J dropped 3 bases, with 8 bases sitting between them. The CDR3 has 13 residues. Germline V gene sequence: CDR1 SGHTA, CDR2 FQGTGA. For the CDR3, the DNA is TGTGCCAGCAGCTTGCTAAGGGAAGAGACCCAGTACTTC. This sequence encodes CASSLLREETQYF.

The rearrangement links TRBV6-1 to TRBJ1-4; 9 bases fit TRBD1. Germline V gene lookup returns CDR1 MNHNS and CDR2 SASEGT. The trim removed 6 bases at V and 4 bases at J, leaving 6 bases unmatched. The CDR3 runs to 15 residues. CDR3 coding DNA: TGTGCCAGCAGCCAACAGGGGGCGCTTAATGAAAAACTGTTTTTT. Protein product: CASSQQGALNEKLFF.

The sample holds a few counts of this clone. The genes are TRBV28 and TRBJ2-1; 9 nucleotides line up with TRBD1. The CDR3 sequence is 15 residues long. CDR1 is MDHEN and CDR2 is SYDVKM in the germline V gene. Trimming removed 6 bases from V and 6 bases from J; junction bases left unmatched: 9. This CDR3 is CASSETGGAINEQFF. The CDR3 nucleotides are TGTGCCAGCAGCGAAACAGGGGGCGCGATCAATGAGCAGTTCTTC.

This chain connects TRBV10-3 to TRBJ2-1, with D maybe TRBD2 (5 bases). CDR1 is ENHRY and CDR2 is SYGVKD in the germline V gene. CDR3 length: 15 residues. The germline V and J ends were trimmed by 1 base and 5 bases, with 12 bases remaining between them. CDR3 DNA: TGTGCCATCAGTGAGTACGAGCGGACCCACAATGAGCAGTTCTTC. This codes for CAISEYERTHNEQFF.